This T cell receptor beta chain was found in a study of blood T cells in healthy people across ages (dated by TCRdb to about 2015). Describing the broader study: In model experiments, template switching captured about one uniquely barcoded TCR beta cDNA molecule for every two T cells. Using deep sequencing normalized with unique cDNA molecular identifiers, the study measured how TCR beta repertoire diversity changes with age. For two donors (one aged 18 to 29 and one aged 80 or older), the study analyzed two additional independent replicas of 1 million unique cDNA reads from the same blood draw. To avoid experimental bias, donors of different ages were randomly spread across the sequencing lanes. The donors were divided into four age groups: young (average roughly 15 years), middle-aged (about 40), aged (about 61) and long-lived (roughly 86).

Notes on this clonotype: Its recognized antigen is unknown. The sample holds no much larger clone one base away, and base qualities are not on file.

The donors were roughly 40 Caucasian individuals from Russia, aged roughly 6 to 90 years, who were systemically healthy. Each donor gave 8 to 10 milliliters of peripheral blood, collected into EDTA-treated Vacutainer tubes. Ficoll-Paque density-gradient centrifugation was used to isolate PBMCs, with at least 6.5 million per sample. Trizol reagent was used to extract total RNA from PBMCs, with at least 6 micrograms per sample. Naive CD45RAhigh/CD27high T cell percentages were measured by flow cytometry on a PBMC aliquot from every donor. The library was produced with 5' RACE. The data were produced on an Illumina HiSeq 2500. A second roughly 6 to 12 cycle PCR used a sample-barcoded 5' primer and a J-beta primer mix. A template-switch 5' adaptor carrying 12 random nucleotides introduced a unique molecular identifier onto each TCR beta cDNA molecule. At least 2.5 million CDR3-containing paired-end reads were obtained from each sample. First-strand cDNA was synthesized from all RNA with the Mint cDNA synthesis kit, primed by a TRBC-specific oligonucleotide. Following uracil-DNA glycosylase treatment, all cDNA underwent a first 18-cycle PCR with the universal primers M1SS and BC2_uni_R. The original methods were these. Normalization of each sample was performed by random selection of 1 million high-quality reads, each carrying a distinct molecular identifier. Instead of being binned into consensus sequences, reads with shared molecular identifiers were discarded. CDR3 identification, clonotype clustering and error correction used MiTCR with a Q25 quality threshold and the strictest error-elimination algorithm. A nonparametric unseen species model with Euler transformation was used to estimate lower-bound total TCR beta diversity. TCRdb's own reprocessing of the public reads used fastp at Q25 and MiXCR and kept productive beta chains. Under each unique CDR3 protein, matching rows form one entry showing the most common genes and DNA. Here the V and J calls rest on TCRdb's processing, not on the authors' analysis. For this sample there are about 620,000 distinct CDR3 sequences; approximately 21% appear just once. Of the sample, 3.5% to 4% is held by the ten largest clones.

The germline V gene supplies CDR1 SQVTM and CDR2 ANQGSEA. The CDR3 contains 16 residues, cysteine and phenylalanine counted. CDR3 DNA only is kept here, 48 bases in frame from base 1. Here V drops 1 base and J drops 3 bases, and the junction holds 7 bases not matched to any gene. Beyond this particular receptor, the publication reports: Because profiling used bulk unsorted PBMCs, naive and antigen-experienced compartments could not be compared conclusively. Observed TCR beta diversity correlated strongly with the percentage of naive T cells measured by flow cytometry. Because donor CMV infection status was unknown, age-related changes in expanded clonotypes were potentially confounded. As age increased, observed TCR beta diversity per million T cells dropped in a roughly linear way, and a significant reduction was already evident by age 40. Estimates of total diversity based on one million sequenced T cells were regarded as lower bounds and as underestimates. Compared with the aged group, the long-lived group had more naive CD4+ T cells, fewer expanded clones and increased TCR diversity, a pattern suggesting age selection.

Recombination connected TRBV29-1 to TRBJ2-5; 11 bases in the junction line up with TRBD2. The origin of this receptor is a man in his sixties or seventies in good health. Sequenced input: blood. The CDR3: CSVEVGLAGGEETQYF. The DNA sequence is given as TGCAGCGTTGAAGTAGGTCTAGCGGGAGGTGAAGAGACCCAGTACTTC.